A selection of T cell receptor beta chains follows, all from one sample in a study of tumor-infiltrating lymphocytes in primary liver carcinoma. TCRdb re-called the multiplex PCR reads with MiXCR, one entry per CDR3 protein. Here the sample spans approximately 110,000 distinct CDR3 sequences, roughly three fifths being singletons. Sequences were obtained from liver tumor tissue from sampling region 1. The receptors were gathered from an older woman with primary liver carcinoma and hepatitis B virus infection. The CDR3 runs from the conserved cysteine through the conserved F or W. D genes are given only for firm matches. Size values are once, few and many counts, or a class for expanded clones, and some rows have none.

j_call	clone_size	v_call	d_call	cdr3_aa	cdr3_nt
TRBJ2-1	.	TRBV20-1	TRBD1	CSARGATGVLRNEQFF	TGCAGTGCTAGAGGCGCGACAGGGGTTTTAAGGAATGAGCAGTTCTTC
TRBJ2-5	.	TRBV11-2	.	CASSRDTLETQYF	TGTGCCAGCAGTCGGGACACCCTAGAGACCCAGTACTTC
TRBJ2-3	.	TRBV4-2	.	CASIQDLARGDTRYF	TGTGCCAGCATCCAAGATTTGGCTCGTGGAGATACGCGGTATTTT
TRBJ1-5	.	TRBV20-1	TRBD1	CSALNRQGANRNQPQHF	TGCAGTGCCCTAAACAGACAGGGGGCTAACCGCAATCAGCCCCAGCATTTT
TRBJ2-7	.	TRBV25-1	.	CASSLSGYEQYF	TGTGCCAGCAGTCTAAGCGGTTACGAGCAGTACTTC
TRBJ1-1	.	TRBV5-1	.	CASSSTENTEASF	TGCGCCAGCAGTTCGACAGAGAACACTGAAGCTTCCTTT
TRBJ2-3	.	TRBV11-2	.	CASSLDDRTTTDTQYF	TGTGCCAGCAGCTTAGATGACCGAACTACCACAGATACGCAGTATTTT
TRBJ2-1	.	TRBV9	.	CASNGGIAYNEQFF	TGTGCCAGCAATGGGGGGATAGCCTACAATGAGCAGTTCTTC
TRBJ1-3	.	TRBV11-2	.	CAGNFNPQAGRGNTIYF	TGTGCCGGCAACTTTAACCCACAGGCCGGGCGCGGAAACACCATATATTTT
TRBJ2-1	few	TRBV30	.	CAWSVRRAGYNEQFF	TGTGCCTGGAGTGTACGGAGGGCCGGTTACAATGAGCAGTTCTTC
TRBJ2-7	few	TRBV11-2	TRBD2	CASTTPEREARGEQYF	TGTGCCAGCACGACTCCTGAGCGGGAGGCAAGGGGCGAGCAGTACTTC
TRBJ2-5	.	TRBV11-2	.	CASSRGSEQAIQETLYF	TGTGCCAGCAGCCGCGGGTCGGAACAGGCTATCCAAGAGACCCTGTACTTC
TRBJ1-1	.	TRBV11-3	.	CASSSGGAENTEAFF	TGTGCCAGCAGCTCCGGGGGGGCGGAGAACACTGAAGCTTTCTTT
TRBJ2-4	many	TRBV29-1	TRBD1	CSVVDRGPENIQYF	TGCAGCGTTGTAGACAGGGGACCGGAAAACATTCAGTACTTC
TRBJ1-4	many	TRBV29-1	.	CSVAPQGLDEKLFF	TGCAGCGTAGCTCCCCAGGGTCTGGATGAAAAACTGTTTTTT
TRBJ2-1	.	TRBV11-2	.	CASSLRRVGGEQLF	TGTGCCAGCAGCTTAAGGAGGGTCGGCGGTGAGCAGTTATTC
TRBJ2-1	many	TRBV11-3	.	CASSRQNGVEPQFF	TGTGCCAGCAGCCGGCAGAATGGGGTAGAGCCGCAGTTCTTC
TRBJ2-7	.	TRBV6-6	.	CASSYSQAYEQYF	TGTGCCAGCAGTTACTCCCAGGCCTACGAGCAATACTTC
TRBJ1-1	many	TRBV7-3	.	CASSSNPGGRTEAFF	TGTGCCAGCAGCTCCAACCCGGGGGGTAGGACTGAAGCTTTCTTT
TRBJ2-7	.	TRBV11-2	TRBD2	CASRKPGLAEIYEQYF	TGTGCCAGCAGGAAACCGGGGCTAGCGGAGATCTACGAGCAGTATTTC
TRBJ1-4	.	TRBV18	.	CASSQDTTTNEKLFF	TGTGCCAGCTCACAAGACACGACAACTAATGAAAAACTGTTTTTT
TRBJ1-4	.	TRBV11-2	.	CASSITRQVATNEKLFF	TGTGCCAGCAGCATCACCCGACAGGTTGCAACTAATGAAAAACTGTTTTTT
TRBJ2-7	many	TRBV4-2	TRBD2	CASSRGTSVEYEQYF	TGTGCCAGCAGCCGCGGGACTAGCGTAGAATACGAGCAGTACTTC
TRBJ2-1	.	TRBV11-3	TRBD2	CVGSLETSGLNEQFF	TGTGTCGGCAGCTTAGAGACTAGCGGGCTGAATGAGCAGTTCTTC
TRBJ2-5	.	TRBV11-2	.	CDSRRKRGETQYF	TGTGACAGCAGGCGAAAGAGAGGGGAAACCCAGTACTTC